What follows describes a single T cell receptor (beta chain). The target antigen is unknown. The sample belongs to a study of cytomegalovirus exposure and HLA in healthy donors. General study findings and limits: The finding came from a later analysis; first-cohort TCR clusters tended to co-occur in the roughly 110 validation repertoires.

V gave up 1 base and J gave up 10 bases, with 17 bases separating them. CDR1 is GTSNPN, CDR2 SVGIG, per germline (reference sequence). The CDR3 totals 13 residues. Only in-frame clones appear in the TCRdb table, and some are missing; sequencing was by immunoSEQ multiplex PCR. The sample records roughly 65,000 clones, about 90% being singletons. The TCR comes from a man aged 18-30 years in good health and CMV-seronegative. This chain uses TRBV30 with TRBJ2-7; maybe TRBD1 (6 bases). Sequenced: PBMCs. The CDR3 DNA reads as TGTGCCTGGAGTGCCCCCATACCAGGGGAACAGTACTTC. This encodes CAWSAPIPGEQYF.